This TCR beta chain was retrieved from a study of shared clonotypes between healthy human individuals. Overall study context: Used for every donor were three CD4 naive, three CD4 memory, two CD8 naive and one CD8 memory plate.

Method: immunoSEQ multiplex PCR; TCRdb's copy keeps in-frame clones and lacks some. The sample gives about 700,000 clones, roughly 94% of which show up once; 24% is in the top ten. Per the germline V gene, CDR1 is MNHEY and CDR2 is SMNVEV (reference sequence). Trimming took off 0 bases at V and 7 bases at J, with 16 bases between the two ends. The CDR3 sequence is 15 residues long. The naive CD8 fraction comprised CD45RO-negative cells positively selected for CCR7 and excluded terminally differentiated effector memory CD45RA+ cells. The receptor's source is a man younger than 40 in good health. The sample taken for sequencing was naive CD8+ T cells sorted from blood. The chain recombines TRBV27 with TRBJ2-7; tentative D call: TRBD2 (6 bases). The DNA for the CDR3 is TGTGCCAGCAGTTTATCCGGGACTCCCGCTTCTGAGCAGTACTTC. It yields the protein CASSLSGTPASEQYF.